The clone carrying this TCR beta chain has more than one count but fewer than ten. No antigen is known for it. RNA transcripts yielded amplified TCR beta CDR3 regions. Carried out on the TCR CDR3, a first-round RT-PCR used the HTBI primer set. Via MiXCR, TCRdb re-called the multiplex PCR reads, giving one row per CDR3 protein. This sample has some 510,000 distinct CDR3 sequences; approximately 44% occur once, and the top ten carry approximately 8.2%. Germline V gives CDR1 SGHTS, CDR2 YDEGEE. The CDR3 length is 15 residues. J gave up 4 bases and V 0 bases, and 6 bases lay outside the gene matches. Researchers defined stable Graves' hyperthyroidism as no ophthalmopathy progression within 18 months. Patients were excluded because of uncontrolled infection, other autoimmune disease, pregnancy or lactation. These data belong to a study of T cells in Graves' hyperthyroidism and ophthalmopathy. Study results and caveats: Ophthalmopathy got predicted by the model a median about six months before its onset. Most clonotypes that expanded in the thyroid above 0.001 also showed up in blood.

What was sequenced was peripheral blood or thyroid tissue (not recorded which). The receptor was isolated from a woman between 18 and 29 years old with Graves' hyperthyroidism. V gene TRBV5-8 combines with J gene TRBJ2-5, with TRBD2 identical over 7 bases. The CDR3 region is CASSLGGAGVETQYF. CDR3 sequence (DNA): TGTGCCAGCAGCTTGGGGGGCGCGGGAGTAGAGACCCAGTACTTC. Using reference TRBV5-8 and TRBJ2-5 for the parts outside the CDR3, the full variable domain is EAGVTQSPTHLIKTRGQQATLRCSPISGHTSVYWYQQALGLGLQFLLWYDEGEERNRGNFPPRFSGRQFPNYSSELNVNALELEDSALYLCASSLGGAGVETQYFGPGTRLLVL.